One TCR beta chain is described in this entry. Its recognized antigen is unknown. It has no much larger one-base neighbor in the sample; base qualities were not kept. Receptor libraries were prepared by multiplex PCR. Sequenced on an Illumina HiSeq 4000. iRepertoire HTBI primers and Arm-PCR amplification of CDR3 regions were used to construct TCR beta libraries. Gel purification was performed on PCR products prior to sequencing. Turning to the authors' computational methods: Across samples, about 64 TRBV and around 15 TRBJ segments were identified and used for gene usage analysis of CDR3 amino acid clonotypes. Filtered high-quality paired reads were merged into contigs using COPE and FqMerger. BLAST was used to align contigs to IMGT TRBV, TRBD and TRBJ reference genes, and CDR3 was defined according to IMGT. Any clonotype with a frequency above 0.1% was classified as a highly expanded clone. Shannon entropy served as the measure of repertoire diversity, while the Gini coefficient captured V-J evenness. Public clonotypes were defined as clonotypes shared by more than one individual. In-frame beta chains were kept once TCRdb had trimmed the public reads at Q25 with fastp and called clones with MiXCR. Every distinct CDR3 protein forms one entry, paired with its most common genes and DNA. The V and J calls follow TCRdb's processing rather than the paper's. The sample table lists hundreds of thousands of distinct CDR3 sequences, 20% to 25% of them with a count of one. Jointly, the top ten make up roughly 7% of the sample.

The germline V end is reduced by 8 bases and the J end by 0 bases; junction bases left unmatched: 14. Including the terminal cysteine and phenylalanine, the CDR3 comprises 17 residues. Only CDR3 DNA is held: 51 bases, read in frame from base 1. CDR1 and CDR2, looked up from the germline V gene, are SGHAT and FQNNGV. The label giving this sample's time point can be read as: persistent/refractory GD, antithyroid drugs over 5 years with positive TRAb. RNA was extracted from PBMCs in TRIzol for both TCR sequencing and RNA sequencing. The diagnosis of Graves' disease followed American Thyroid Association guidelines. The patients came from an endocrinology department in Xi'an, China. Each patient gave about 8.1 milliliters of peripheral blood, collected in an EDTA anticoagulant tube. Ficoll Paque Plus density gradient separation was used to isolate PBMCs, and no further T cell sorting was done. An Agilent 2100 Bioanalyzer and agarose gel were used to check RNA quality, and a NanoDrop 2000 was used to measure RNA concentration.

This entry comes from a study of regulatory T cells in long-lasting Graves disease (dated by TCRdb to the early 2020s). A note on the overall study: Persistent Graves' disease was defined as persistently positive TSH receptor autoantibodies together with antithyroid drug treatment for over 5 years. Patients with persistent Graves' disease were compared with patients with newly diagnosed Graves' disease using TCR sequencing and RNA sequencing of peripheral blood. The study was registered as a clinical trial and conducted in China. TCR sequencing covered some 13 persistent and roughly 20 newly diagnosed Graves' disease patients, some 35 samples in total. In the clinical cohort, patients with persistent Graves' disease had used antithyroid drugs for an average of about 10.3 years.

What the authors observed across the whole study: Persistent Graves' disease patients showed lower TCR Shannon entropy and fewer highly expanded clones than newly diagnosed patients, suggesting clonal expansion. Sequencing and analysis were limited to the TCR beta chain. A larger number of public clonotypes was shared among persistent patients (fewer than 3,000) than among newly diagnosed patients (around 870). The authors noted that the small sample size was a limitation that may lower accuracy. Peripheral blood alone was examined, since thyroid tissue, which constituted the primary lesion, could not be accessed. Persistent disease showed preferential use of TRBV28, TRBJ1-2 and TRBJ2-5, whereas newly diagnosed disease favored TRBV20-1 and TRBJ2-1.

The TCR was taken from a female donor with Graves disease. The rearranged segments are TRBV11-2 and TRBJ2-5; TRBD2 matches 8 bases in the middle. The specimen comprised peripheral blood mononuclear cells (PBMCs), sampled when the disease was refractory, from a patient treated with antithyroid drugs. Read as DNA, the sequence is TGTGCCAGCTCACCCCCCAGCGGGGGCCGGTACCAAGAGACCCAGTACTTC. It translates as CASSPPSGGRYQETQYF.